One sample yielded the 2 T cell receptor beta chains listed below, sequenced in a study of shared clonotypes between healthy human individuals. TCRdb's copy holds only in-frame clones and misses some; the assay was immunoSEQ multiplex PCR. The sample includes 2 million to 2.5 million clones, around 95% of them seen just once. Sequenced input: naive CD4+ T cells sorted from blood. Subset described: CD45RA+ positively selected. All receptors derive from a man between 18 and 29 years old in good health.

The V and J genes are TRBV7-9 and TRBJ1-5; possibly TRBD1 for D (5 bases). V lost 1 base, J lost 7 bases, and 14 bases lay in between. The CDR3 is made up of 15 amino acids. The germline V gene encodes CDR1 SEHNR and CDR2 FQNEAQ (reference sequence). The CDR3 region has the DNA TGTGCCAGCAGCTTAGGGGACGCGGTGGTCCAGCCCCAGCATTTT. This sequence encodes CASSLGDAVVQPQHF.

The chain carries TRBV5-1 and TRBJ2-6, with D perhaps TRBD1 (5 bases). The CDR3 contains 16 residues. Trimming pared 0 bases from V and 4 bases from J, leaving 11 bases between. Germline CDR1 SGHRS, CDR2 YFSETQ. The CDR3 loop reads CASSLVQGVGANVLTF. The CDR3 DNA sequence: TGCGCCAGCAGCTTGGTTCAGGGCGTGGGGGCCAACGTCCTGACTTTC.